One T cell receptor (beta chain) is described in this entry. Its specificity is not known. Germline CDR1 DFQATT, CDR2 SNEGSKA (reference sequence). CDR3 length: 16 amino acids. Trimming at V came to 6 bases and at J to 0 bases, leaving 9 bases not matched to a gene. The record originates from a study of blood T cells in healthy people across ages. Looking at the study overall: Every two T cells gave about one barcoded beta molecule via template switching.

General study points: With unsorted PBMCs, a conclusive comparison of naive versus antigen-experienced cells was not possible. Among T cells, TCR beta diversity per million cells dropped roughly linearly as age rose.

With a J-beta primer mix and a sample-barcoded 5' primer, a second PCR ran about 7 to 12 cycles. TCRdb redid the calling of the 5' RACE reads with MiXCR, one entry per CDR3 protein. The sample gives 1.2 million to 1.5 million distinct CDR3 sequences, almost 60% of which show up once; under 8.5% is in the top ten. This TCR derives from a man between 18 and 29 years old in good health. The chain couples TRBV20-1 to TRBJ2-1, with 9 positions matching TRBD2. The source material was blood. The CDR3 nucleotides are TGCAGTGCAGAAGCGGGGGGTCCTGACTCCTACAATGAGCAGTTCTTC. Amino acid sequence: CSAEAGGPDSYNEQFF.